Reported below is one T cell receptor (beta chain). In the original workflow: It was from reference gene primer amplification that nucleated cell counts were estimated. Assay used: immunoSEQ multiplex PCR; TCRdb lists only in-frame clones, some missing. V, J and clone size were drawn from that table, and D and trimming were deduced from the DNA. Here the sample spans about 170,000 clones, approximately 89% being singletons. Germline CDR1 SGHVS, CDR2 FNYEAQ. The V gene lost 5 bases and the J gene lost 2 bases, with 17 bases spanning the gap. The CDR3 runs 16 residues. This sample stems from a study of blood T cell repertoires in COVID-19.

The TCR was taken from a woman under 30 who had recovered from COVID-19. Sequencing input: PBMCs or T cells enriched from blood (not recorded which). The rearrangement uses TRBV7-6 and TRBJ2-3, with a possible D match to TRBD2 (5 bases). The DNA for the CDR3 is TGTGCCAGCAGCCTCGAAGCTACCGGGAACACAGATACGCAGTATTTT. This encodes CASSLEATGNTDTQYF. Full variable domain (outside the CDR3, taken from reference TRBV7-6 and TRBJ2-3): GAGVSQSPRYKVTKRGQDVALRCDPISGHVSLYWYRQALGQGPEFLTYFNYEAQQDKSGLPNDRFSAERPEGSISTLTIQRTEQRDSAMYRCASSLEATGNTDTQYFGPGTRLTVL.